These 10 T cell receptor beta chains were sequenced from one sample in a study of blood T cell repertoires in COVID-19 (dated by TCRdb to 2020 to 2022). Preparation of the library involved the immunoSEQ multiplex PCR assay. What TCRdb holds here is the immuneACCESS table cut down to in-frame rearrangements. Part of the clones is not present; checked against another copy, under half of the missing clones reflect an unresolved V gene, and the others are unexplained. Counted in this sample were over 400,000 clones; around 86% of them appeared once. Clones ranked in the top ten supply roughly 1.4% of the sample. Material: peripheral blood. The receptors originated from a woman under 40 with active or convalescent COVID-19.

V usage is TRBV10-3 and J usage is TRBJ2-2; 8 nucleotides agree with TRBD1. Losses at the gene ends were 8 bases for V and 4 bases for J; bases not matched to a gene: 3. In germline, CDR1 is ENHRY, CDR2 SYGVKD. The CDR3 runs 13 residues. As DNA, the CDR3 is TGTGCCATCGCGGGGACAGGCACCGGGGAGCTGTTTTTT. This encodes CAIAGTGTGELFF.

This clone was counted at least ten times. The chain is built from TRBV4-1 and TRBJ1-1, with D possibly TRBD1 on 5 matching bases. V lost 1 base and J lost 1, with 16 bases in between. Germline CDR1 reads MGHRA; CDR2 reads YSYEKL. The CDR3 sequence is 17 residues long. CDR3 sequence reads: CASSQVDMGFTNTEAFF. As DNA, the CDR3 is TGCGCCAGCAGCCAAGTGGACATGGGGTTTACGAACACTGAAGCTTTCTTT.

The CDR3 DNA is TGTGCCACTAGGGAGGGTCAGACCTACAATGAGCAGTTCTTC. Protein sequence: CATREGQTYNEQFF. V gene TRBV19 combines with J gene TRBJ2-1; TRBD2 matches at 7 bases. V lost 10 bases and J lost 2; bases outside the gene matches: 8. The CDR3 sequence is 14 residues long. Germline CDR1 is LNHDA and CDR2 is SQIVND (reference sequence).

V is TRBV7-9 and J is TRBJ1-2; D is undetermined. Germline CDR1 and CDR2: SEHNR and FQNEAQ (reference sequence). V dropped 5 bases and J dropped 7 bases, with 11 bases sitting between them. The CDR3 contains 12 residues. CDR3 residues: CASSVGGSGYTF. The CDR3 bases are TGTGCCAGCAGCGTAGGAGGGTCTGGCTACACCTTC.

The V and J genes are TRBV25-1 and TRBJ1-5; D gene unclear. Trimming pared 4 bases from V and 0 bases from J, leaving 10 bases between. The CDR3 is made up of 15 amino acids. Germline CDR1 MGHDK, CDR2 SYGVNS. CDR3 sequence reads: CASSGGGYSNQPQHF. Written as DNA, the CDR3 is TGTGCCAGCAGTGGAGGAGGGTATAGCAATCAGCCCCAGCATTTT.

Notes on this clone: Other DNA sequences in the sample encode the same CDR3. The CDR3 region is CASSLTGDYGYTF. CDR3 DNA sequence: TGTGCCAGCAGTCTGACCGGGGACTATGGCTACACCTTC. The genes are TRBV27 and TRBJ1-2, with no clear D. Between the trimmed V and J ends, which lost 5 bases and 3 bases, there was a span of 10 bases. The germline V gene encodes CDR1 MNHEY and CDR2 SMNVEV (reference sequence). The CDR3 length is 13 residues.

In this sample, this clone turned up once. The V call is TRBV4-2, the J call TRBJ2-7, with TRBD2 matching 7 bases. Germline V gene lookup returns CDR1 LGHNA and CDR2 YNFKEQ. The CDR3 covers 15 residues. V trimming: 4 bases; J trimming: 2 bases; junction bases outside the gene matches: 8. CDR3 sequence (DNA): TGTGCCAGCAGCCTCGGGACTAATGGGGCCTACGAGCAGTACTTC. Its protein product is CASSLGTNGAYEQYF.

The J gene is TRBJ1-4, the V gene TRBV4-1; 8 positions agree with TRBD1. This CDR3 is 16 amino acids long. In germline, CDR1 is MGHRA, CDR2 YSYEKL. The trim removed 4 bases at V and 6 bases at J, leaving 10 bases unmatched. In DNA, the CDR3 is TGCGCCAGCAGCCTCATCGCAGGGGGCGAAGATGAAAAACTGTTTTTT. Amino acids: CASSLIAGGEDEKLFF.

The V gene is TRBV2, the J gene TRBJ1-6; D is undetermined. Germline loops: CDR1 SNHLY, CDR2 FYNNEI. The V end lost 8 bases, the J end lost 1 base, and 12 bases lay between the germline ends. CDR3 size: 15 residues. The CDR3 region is CASGSDLSYNSPLHF. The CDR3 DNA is TGTGCCAGCGGAAGCGACCTGTCCTATAATTCACCCCTCCACTTT. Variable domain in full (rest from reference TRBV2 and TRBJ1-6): EPEVTQTPSHQVTQMGQEVILRCVPISNHLYFYWYRQILGQKVEFLVSFYNNEISEKSEIFDDQFSVERPDGSNFTLKIRSTKLEDSAMYFCASGSDLSYNSPLHFGNGTRLTVT.

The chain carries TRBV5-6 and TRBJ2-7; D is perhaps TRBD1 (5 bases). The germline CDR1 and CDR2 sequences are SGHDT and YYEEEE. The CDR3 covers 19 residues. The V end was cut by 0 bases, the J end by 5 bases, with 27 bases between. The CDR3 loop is CASSLVQDKNPHPPHEQYF. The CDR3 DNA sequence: TGTGCCAGCAGCTTGGTTCAGGACAAAAACCCACACCCTCCTCACGAGCAGTACTTC.